The source of this T cell receptor beta chain is a study of T-cell reconstitution after alpha-beta-depleted transplantation in children. A library of TCRbeta sequences, prepared with unique molecular identifiers, was generated. TCRdb re-analysed the PCR reads in MiXCR, keeping a single row per CDR3 protein. In the table there are about 900,000 distinct CDR3 sequences, about 30% of which are singletons. The germline CDR1 and CDR2 sequences are SEHNR and FQNEAQ (reference sequence). This CDR3 region has 17 residues. Study observations and caveats: Roughly two months post-transplant, alpha-beta T cells reportedly originated from several hundred graft clones that had expanded. High day-60 TCRbeta diversity in some patients came from surviving recipient T cells and thymic progenitors. After one year, T-cell counts and TCRbeta diversity mostly came from new T cells.

Details on this clonotype: Its antigen is unidentified. One end of the junction is discordant with germline, which a read error may explain.

The starting material was PBMCs, mostly from graft donor cells, obtained 360 days after TCRalphabeta/CD19-depleted stem cell transplant. The TCR sequence derives from a boy in the first two years of life who had a stem cell transplant for SCID, so the T cells may come from the graft donor. The V and J genes are TRBV7-9 and TRBJ2-1, with D possibly TRBD2 on 5 matching bases. The CDR3 sequence: CASSLARVLKDGNEQFF. Here the CDR3 DNA reads TGTGCCAGCAGCCTAGCCCGAGTTCTCAAGGATGGCAATGAGCAGTTCTTC.